These 30 T cell receptor beta chains originate from one sample sequenced in a study of blood T cells in healthy people across ages. Next came a second PCR, run for roughly 6 to 11 cycles, which used a sample-barcoded 5' primer along with a J-beta primer mix. TCRdb fed the 5' RACE reads into MiXCR, producing one record per CDR3 protein. The sample lists about 1,400,000 distinct CDR3 sequences; 45% to 70% were seen once. Sequenced material: blood. These receptors originate from a man aged 18 to 30 in good health.

The sample holds a few counts of this clonotype. The chain is built from TRBV20-1 and TRBJ1-1; 7 bases agree with TRBD1. Per germline, CDR1 DFQATT and CDR2 SNEGSKA (reference sequence). Germline trimming cut 5 bases from V and 0 bases from J; bases unmatched to any gene: 6. This CDR3 is built from 14 residues. For the CDR3, the DNA is TGCAGTGCTGGGAGACAGGGAGTGAACACTGAAGCTTTCTTT. Translated, it gives CSAGRQGVNTEAFF.

This sequence joins TRBV5-8 and TRBJ1-6; a weak D match, TRBD1 (5 bases). This CDR3 spans 16 amino acids. Between the trimmed V and J ends, which lost 1 base and 13 bases, there was a span of 21 bases. The germline gives CDR1 SGHTS, CDR2 YDEGEE. CDR3 DNA: TGTGCCAGCAGCTTGCGGTCCTGGACGGCCGAGGGGCCCCTCCACTTT. It translates to CASSLRSWTAEGPLHF.

The CDR3 loop reads CSASTGQAAYEQYF. For the CDR3, the DNA is TGCAGTGCTAGCACTGGACAGGCCGCCTACGAGCAGTACTTC. The V gene is TRBV20-1, the J gene TRBJ2-4, with 7 bases that match TRBD1. The DNA end is more similar to TRBJ2-7, so the J call may be wrong. Germline V gene lookup returns CDR1 DFQATT and CDR2 SNEGSKA (reference sequence). The CDR3 runs to 14 residues.

The chain carries TRBV7-2 and TRBJ2-3; TRBD2 might be the D (7 bases). This CDR3 contains 14 residues. Germline lookup yields CDR1 SGHTA and CDR2 FQGNSA. V was trimmed by 10 bases and J by 3 bases, leaving 17 bases between them. The CDR3 loop is CATQRGGGTDTQYF. CDR3 in DNA: TGTGCCACTCAGAGGGGGGGCGGAACAGATACGCAGTATTTT.

Only a few counts were recorded for this clonotype. The CDR3 region has the DNA TGTGCCAGCAGCTTCCAGGCCACCTACGAGCAGTACTTC. Translating it yields CASSFQATYEQYF. This rearrangement joins TRBV5-6 to TRBJ2-4, with D unresolved. The J call is doubtful: the DNA matches TRBJ2-7 better. Germline CDR1 and CDR2: SGHDT and YYEEEE. This CDR3 has 13 residues.

This clonotype was seen a handful of times. The J gene is TRBJ2-5, the V gene TRBV25-1, with a possible D match to TRBD2 (6 bases). This CDR3 contains 17 residues. Looked up from germline, CDR1 is MGHDK and CDR2 is SYGVNS. Trimming took off 2 bases at V and 2 bases at J, with 18 bases between the two ends. The CDR3 DNA is TGTGCCAGCAGTGAACCGGCCAAAGGAGGGCCGCAAGAGACCCAGTACTTC. As protein: CASSEPAKGGPQETQYF.

This clonotype has a handful of counts. This chain uses TRBV2 with TRBJ2-3, with unresolved D. The length of the CDR3 is 12 residues. Germline V lookup: CDR1 SNHLY, CDR2 FYNNEI. Trimming stripped 0 bases from V and 6 bases from J, with 4 bases between. The CDR3 loop reads CASSEAFDTQYF. Here the CDR3 DNA reads TGTGCCAGCAGTGAAGCATTCGATACGCAGTATTTT.

V gene TRBV5-1 combines with J gene TRBJ1-2; D perhaps matches TRBD1 (6 bases). Looked up from germline, CDR1 is SGHRS and CDR2 is YFSETQ. The length of the CDR3 is 14 residues. Trimming took 4 bases from V and 4 from J, leaving 14 bases between them. Written as DNA, the CDR3 is TGCGCCAGCAGCCCGGAACAGGGAGTCTATGGCTACACCTTC. Translated: CASSPEQGVYGYTF.

The chain couples TRBV29-1 to TRBJ1-4; D remains unclear. There are 12 residues in the CDR3. V was shortened by 4 bases and J by 6 bases, with 9 bases between the two germline ends. CDR1 is SQVTM, CDR2 ANQGSEA, per germline. The CDR3 spells CSVAEVDEKLFF. Written as DNA, the CDR3 is TGCAGCGTTGCGGAAGTAGATGAAAAACTGTTTTTT.

In its sample, this clonotype was seen a few times. The genes are TRBV7-9 and TRBJ2-1; D is unresolved. V shed 5 bases and J shed 6 bases, with 8 bases lying between them. Germline V gene lookup returns CDR1 SEHNR and CDR2 FQNEAQ (reference sequence). The CDR3 has 12 amino acids. The CDR3 loop is CASSRDGNEQFF. The DNA of the CDR3 is TGTGCCAGCAGCCGCGACGGCAATGAGCAGTTCTTC.

This chain connects TRBV7-9 to TRBJ2-1; 7 bases line up with TRBD1. Germline V gene lookup returns CDR1 SEHNR and CDR2 FQNEAQ (reference sequence). V lost 5 bases to trimming and J lost 9 bases; unmatched junction nucleotides: 7. The CDR3 has 13 residues. CDR3 protein: CASSPRTGPEQFF. The CDR3, as DNA: TGTGCCAGCAGCCCGCGGACAGGTCCTGAGCAGTTCTTC.

CDR3 DNA: TGCAGTGCTAGAGGGGCGTACTACGAGCAGTACTTC. It encodes CSARGAYYEQYF. The rearrangement joins TRBV20-1 to TRBJ2-7; D remains unclear. The germline CDR1 and CDR2 sequences are DFQATT and SNEGSKA (reference sequence). This CDR3 comprises 12 residues. Deletions cut 1 base from V and 3 bases from J, with 7 bases between.

This clonotype was observed a few times. The chain uses TRBV7-9 and TRBJ2-1; D is undetermined. The V gene's germline CDR1 is SEHNR and CDR2 FQNEAQ (reference sequence). This CDR3 is 15 amino acids long. The ends were cut back, 8 bases at V and 2 bases at J, with 16 bases in the middle. The CDR3 loop is CASGLGGVPYNEQFF. DNA for the CDR3: TGTGCCAGCGGGTTGGGCGGAGTACCCTACAATGAGCAGTTCTTC. The complete variable domain, with remaining parts taken from reference TRBV7-9 and TRBJ2-1, reads DTGVSQNPRHKITKRGQNVTFRCDPISEHNRLYWYRQTLGQGPEFLTYFQNEAQLEKSRLLSDRFSAERPKGSFSTLEIQRTEQGDSAMYLCASGLGGVPYNEQFFGPGTRLTVL.

This clonotype was seen only a few times. The chain has TRBV20-1 and TRBJ2-1; D is uncertain. This CDR3 is built from 11 residues. Trimming removed 7 bases at V and 5 bases at J, with 9 bases between. Germline CDR1 DFQATT, CDR2 SNEGSKA (reference sequence). CDR3 residues: CSGSLDNEQFF. The DNA of the CDR3 is TGCAGTGGGAGTCTCGACAATGAGCAGTTCTTC.

The rearrangement uses TRBV11-2 and TRBJ2-3, with a tentative D call TRBD1 (5 bases). The V gene's germline CDR1 is SGHAT and CDR2 FQNNGV. The CDR3 totals 17 residues. Trimming took 2 bases from V and 2 from J, leaving 17 bases between them. CDR3 sequence (DNA): TGTGCCAGCAGCTTAACCCGAGACAGCTTAAACACAGATACGCAGTATTTT. It is translated as CASSLTRDSLNTDTQYF.

V gene TRBV20-1 combines with J gene TRBJ2-1; weak D call: TRBD1 (6 bases). The length of the CDR3 is 15 residues. Trimming took 2 bases from V and 0 from J, leaving 11 bases between them. The V gene's germline CDR1 is DFQATT and CDR2 SNEGSKA (reference sequence). CDR3 sequence reads: CSARRGHSSYNEQFF. CDR3 sequence (DNA): TGCAGTGCTAGACGGGGACACAGCTCCTACAATGAGCAGTTCTTC.

This rearrangement joins TRBV6-5 to TRBJ1-1; D perhaps matches TRBD1 (5 bases). Germline CDR1 is MNHEY and CDR2 is SVGAGI. The length of the CDR3 is 13 residues. V was clipped by 6 bases and J by 5 bases, with 13 bases between them. CDR3 region: CASRRGEKTEAFF. The CDR3 nucleotides read TGTGCCAGCAGGAGGGGCGAGAAGACTGAAGCTTTCTTT.

This clonotype was detected only once. This chain links TRBV27 with TRBJ2-4; 8 nucleotides agree with TRBD1. The end of the DNA aligns better with TRBJ2-7, so the J call may be wrong. Germline loops: CDR1 MNHEY, CDR2 SMNVEV (reference sequence). There are 15 residues in the CDR3. CDR3 protein: CASSLSETGVNEQYF. CDR3 DNA sequence: TGTGCCAGCAGTTTATCGGAGACAGGGGTGAACGAGCAGTACTTC.

The rearrangement uses TRBV7-9 and TRBJ1-1; TRBD1 might be the D (5 bases). Germline V gene sequence: CDR1 SEHNR, CDR2 FQNEAQ (reference sequence). The CDR3 covers 15 residues. The V end lost 0 bases, the J end lost 0 bases, and 8 bases lay between the germline ends. The CDR3 nucleotides read TGTGCCAGCAGCTTAGCTTCAGGGATGAACACTGAAGCTTTCTTT. This sequence encodes CASSLASGMNTEAFF.

The chain employs TRBV24-1 and TRBJ2-7; TRBD1 agrees at 9 bases. This CDR3 comprises 14 residues. The ends lost 4 bases at V and 5 bases at J; junction bases unmatched: 5. Germline CDR1 KGHDR, CDR2 SFDVKD. CDR3: CATSERRQGDEQYF. The CDR3 DNA sequence: TGTGCCACCAGTGAGCGAAGACAGGGGGACGAGCAGTACTTC.

This clonotype was observed a few times. The chain links TRBV27 to TRBJ2-7; D is ambiguous. This CDR3 is 14 amino acids long. V shed 3 bases and J shed 4 bases, with 13 bases lying between them. Per germline, CDR1 MNHEY and CDR2 SMNVEV (reference sequence). The CDR3 sequence: CASSLAASGYEQYF. The CDR3 nucleotides are TGTGCCAGCAGTTTGGCTGCTAGTGGGTACGAGCAGTACTTC.

V and J are TRBV4-3 and TRBJ2-5; weak D call: TRBD2 (6 bases). This CDR3 region has 17 residues. Trimming took off 0 bases at V and 1 base at J, with 15 bases between the two ends. CDR1 is LGHNA and CDR2 is YSLEER in the germline V gene. The CDR3 protein is CASSQDSAAEGQETQYF. The DNA for the CDR3 is TGCGCCAGCAGCCAAGATTCTGCCGCGGAGGGCCAAGAGACCCAGTACTTC.

Concerning this clonotype: One junction end disagrees with the germline gene, perhaps due to a read error. The chain is built from TRBV5-1 and TRBJ2-4, with D possibly being TRBD2 (5 bases). The DNA matches TRBJ2-7 better at its end, which makes the J call doubtful. Germline CDR1 is SGHRS and CDR2 is YFSETQ. This CDR3 contains 15 residues. The chain's CDR3 is CASSLGLAGNYEQYF. CDR3 coding DNA: TGTGCCAGCAGCTTAGGTCTCGCCGGGAACTACGAGCAGTACTTC.

Concerning this clonotype: One end of the junction does not line up with germline, which may come from a read error. The chain recombines TRBV24-1 with TRBJ2-3; D remains unclear. This CDR3 is 13 amino acids long. The germline CDR1 and CDR2 sequences are KGHDR and SFDVKD. CDR3 sequence: CATGDPPLDTQYF. The CDR3 DNA is TGCGCCACCGGTGATCCCCCGCTGGATACGCAGTATTTT.

CDR3 sequence: CASSLYGTGVYNEQFF. The CDR3 DNA sequence: TGTGCCAGCAGCTTATACGGGACAGGGGTTTACAATGAGCAGTTCTTC. The chain carries TRBV13 and TRBJ2-1; TRBD1 aligns across 10 bases. V was clipped by 2 bases and J by 4 bases; unmatched bases: 5. Germline CDR1 and CDR2: PRHDT and FYEKMQ (reference sequence). The CDR3 is 16 residues long. Together with reference TRBV13 and TRBJ2-1, the CDR3 gives the full variable domain: AAGVIQSPRHLIKEKRETATLKCYPIPRHDTVYWYQQGPGQDPQFLISFYEKMQSDKGSIPDRFSAQQFSDYHSELNMSSLELGDSALYFCASSLYGTGVYNEQFFGPGTRLTVL.

This clonotype was detected only a few times. The chain couples TRBV28 to TRBJ2-3, with D hard to call. Germline V gene data show CDR1 as MDHEN and CDR2 as SYDVKM. This CDR3 has 13 residues. Trimming left V 7 bases short and J 2 bases short, with 10 bases between. CDR3 sequence: CASIGRVTDTQYF. The CDR3 DNA reads TGTGCCAGCATTGGCAGAGTCACAGATACGCAGTATTTT.

V is TRBV12-3 or TRBV12-4 and J is TRBJ2-1; D may be TRBD2 (7 bases). V was pared by 5 bases and J by 2 bases, with 19 bases between. This CDR3 has 17 residues. The CDR3 nucleotides are TGTGCCAGCAGTGCCACGCTAGGGAGGGGGACCTACAATGAGCAGTTCTTC. Protein sequence: CASSATLGRGTYNEQFF.

The gene calls are TRBV4-3 and TRBJ2-1; 7 positions match TRBD1. Unmatched junction bases numbered 4, after V lost 3 bases and J lost 2 bases. The germline V gene has CDR1 LGHNA and CDR2 YSLEER. The CDR3 has 15 residues. The CDR3 spells CASSHRQGPYNEQFF. Written as DNA, the CDR3 is TGCGCCAGCAGCCACCGACAGGGCCCCTACAATGAGCAGTTCTTC.

The CDR3 sequence is CASSLGPEDGYTF. The DNA for the CDR3 is TGTGCCAGCAGCTTGGGACCCGAGGATGGCTACACCTTC. The rearrangement joins TRBV7-8 to TRBJ1-2; D possibly corresponds to TRBD1 (5 bases). There are 13 residues in the CDR3. With 3 bases removed from V and 6 bases from J, the gap between germline ends came to 11 bases. The germline V gene has CDR1 SGHVS and CDR2 FQNEAQ.

CDR3 sequence: CASSEAVAGELFF. Written as DNA, the CDR3 is TGTGCCAGCAGTGAAGCTGTGGCCGGGGAGCTGTTTTTT. The chain links TRBV6-1 to TRBJ2-2; D unclear. The V gene's germline CDR1 is MNHNS and CDR2 SASEGT. CDR3 size: 13 residues. V was cut by 0 bases and J by 6 bases, with 5 bases left in between.